The table lists the clone carrying this T cell receptor beta chain with a count of one. The antigen is undetermined. The CDR3 is 14 amino acids. Germline V gene sequence: CDR1 SNHLY, CDR2 FYNNEI. V lost 7 bases, J lost 5 bases, and 14 bases lay in between. Sequencing used immunoSEQ multiplex PCR; TCRdb keeps in-frame clones, though not all of them. The data hold roughly 180,000 clones, with 94% observed a single time. This specimen comes from a study of T cell responses to AZD1222 COVID-19 vaccine. On the study more broadly: Analyses pooled second doses at about 4 or about 12 weeks. Study results and limitations: Sampling that yielded the repertoires occurred only after the peak T cell response. Of the AZD1222 recipients, only 5 or 6 were seropositive at baseline. Clonal diversity may have been underestimated, and the donors were mostly white British, with more females than males.

This clonotype was sampled from an adult in good health. The chain uses TRBV2 and TRBJ1-4, with TRBD1 as a possible D gene (6 bases). The sample was peripheral blood, taken on day 0 of AZD1222 vaccination. The CDR3 protein is CASTRGAGNEKLFF. In DNA, the CDR3 is TGTGCCAGCACCCGGGGGGCGGGGAATGAAAAACTGTTTTTT. Combining the CDR3 with reference TRBV2 and TRBJ1-4 gives the whole variable domain EPEVTQTPSHQVTQMGQEVILRCVPISNHLYFYWYRQILGQKVEFLVSFYNNEISEKSEIFDDQFSVERPDGSNFTLKIRSTKLEDSAMYFCASTRGAGNEKLFFGSGTQLSVL.